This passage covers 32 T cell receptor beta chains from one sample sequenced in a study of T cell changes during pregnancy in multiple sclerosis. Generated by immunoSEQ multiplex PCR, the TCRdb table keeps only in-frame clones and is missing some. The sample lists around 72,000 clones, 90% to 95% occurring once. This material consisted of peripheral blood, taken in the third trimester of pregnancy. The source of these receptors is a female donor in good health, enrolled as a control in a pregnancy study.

CDR3 nucleotides: TGTGCCACCAGCAGAGGCCAGTGGGGGGGGGCCCCAGATACGCAGTATTTT. Encoded protein: CATSRGQWGGAPDTQYF. V is TRBV15 and J is TRBJ2-3, with a possible D match to TRBD2 (7 bases). Germline V CDR1 and CDR2: LNHNV, YYDKDF (reference sequence). The CDR3 is 17 residues long. Trimming shortened V by 1 base and J by 4 bases, and 18 bases separated the two germline ends.

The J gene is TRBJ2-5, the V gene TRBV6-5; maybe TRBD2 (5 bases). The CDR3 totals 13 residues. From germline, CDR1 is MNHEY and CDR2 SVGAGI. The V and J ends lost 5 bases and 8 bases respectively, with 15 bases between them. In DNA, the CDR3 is TGTGCCAGCAGTCCTTATCTCCGGGGAACCCAGTACTTC. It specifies CASSPYLRGTQYF.

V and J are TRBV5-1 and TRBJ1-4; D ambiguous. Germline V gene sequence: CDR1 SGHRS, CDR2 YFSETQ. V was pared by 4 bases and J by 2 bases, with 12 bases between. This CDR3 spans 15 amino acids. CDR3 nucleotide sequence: TGCGCCAGCAGCCTAATACTAGGGACTAATGAAAAACTGTTTTTT. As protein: CASSLILGTNEKLFF.

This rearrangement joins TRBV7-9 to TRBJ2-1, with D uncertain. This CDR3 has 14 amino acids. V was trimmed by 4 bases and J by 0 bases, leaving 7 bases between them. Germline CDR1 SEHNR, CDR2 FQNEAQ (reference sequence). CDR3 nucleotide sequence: TGTGCCAGCAGCTCGCGAGACTCCTACAATGAGCAGTTCTTC. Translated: CASSSRDSYNEQFF.

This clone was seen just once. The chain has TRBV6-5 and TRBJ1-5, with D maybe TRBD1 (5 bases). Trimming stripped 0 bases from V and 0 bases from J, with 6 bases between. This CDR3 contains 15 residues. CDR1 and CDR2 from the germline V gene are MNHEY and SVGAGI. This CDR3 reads CASSYSRVSNQPQHF. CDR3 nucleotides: TGTGCCAGCAGTTACTCCAGGGTTAGCAATCAGCCCCAGCATTTT.

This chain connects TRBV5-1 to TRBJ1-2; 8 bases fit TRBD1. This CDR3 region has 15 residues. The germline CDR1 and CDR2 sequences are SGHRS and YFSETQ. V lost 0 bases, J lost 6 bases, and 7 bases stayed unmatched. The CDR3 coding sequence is TGCGCCAGCAGCTTGGGGTTCGCAGGGGGCGATGGCTACACCTTC. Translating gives CASSLGFAGGDGYTF. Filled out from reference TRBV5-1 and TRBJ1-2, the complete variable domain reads KAGVTQTPRYLIKTRGQQVTLSCSPISGHRSVSWYQQTPGQGLQFLFEYFSETQRNKGNFPGRFSGRQFSNSRSEMNVSTLELGDSALYLCASSLGFAGGDGYTFGSGTRLTVV.

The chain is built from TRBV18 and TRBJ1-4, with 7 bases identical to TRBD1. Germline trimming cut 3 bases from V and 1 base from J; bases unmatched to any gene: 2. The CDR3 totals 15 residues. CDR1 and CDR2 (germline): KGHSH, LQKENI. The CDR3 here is CASSPPGGTNEKLFF. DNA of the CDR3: TGTGCCAGCTCACCCCCAGGGGGAACTAATGAAAAACTGTTTTTT.

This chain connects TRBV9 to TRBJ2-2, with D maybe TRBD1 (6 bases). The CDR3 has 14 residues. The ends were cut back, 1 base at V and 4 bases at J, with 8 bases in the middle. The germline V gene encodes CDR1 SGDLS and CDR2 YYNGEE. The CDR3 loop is CASSVRQATGELFF. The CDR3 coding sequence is TGTGCCAGCAGCGTAAGACAGGCCACCGGGGAGCTGTTTTTT.

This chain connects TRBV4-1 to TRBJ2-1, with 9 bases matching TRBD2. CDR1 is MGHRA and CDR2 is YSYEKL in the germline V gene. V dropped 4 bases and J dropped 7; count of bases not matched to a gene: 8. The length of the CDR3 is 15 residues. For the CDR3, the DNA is TGCGCCAGCAGCCGATCTAGCGGGGTACTTAATGAGCAGTTCTTC. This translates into CASSRSSGVLNEQFF.

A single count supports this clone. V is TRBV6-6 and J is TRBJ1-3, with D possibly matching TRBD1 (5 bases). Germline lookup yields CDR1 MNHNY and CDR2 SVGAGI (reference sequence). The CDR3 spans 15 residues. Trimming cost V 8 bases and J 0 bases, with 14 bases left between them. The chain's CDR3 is CASSQGVSSGNTIYF. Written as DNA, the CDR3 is TGTGCCAGCTCGCAGGGCGTTAGCTCTGGAAACACCATATATTTT.

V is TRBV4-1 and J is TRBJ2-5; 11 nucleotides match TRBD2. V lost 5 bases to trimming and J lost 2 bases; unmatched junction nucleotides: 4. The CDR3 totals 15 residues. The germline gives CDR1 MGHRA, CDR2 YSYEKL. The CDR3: CASSSIAGGQETQYF. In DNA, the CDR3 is TGCGCCAGCAGCTCGATAGCGGGGGGGCAAGAGACCCAGTACTTC.

CDR3 in amino acids: CASSPGKGAETQYF. CDR3 in DNA: TGTGCCAGCTCACCGGGCAAAGGGGCGGAGACCCAGTACTTC. V and J are TRBV18 and TRBJ2-5; D possibly corresponds to TRBD1 (5 bases). CDR1 is KGHSH and CDR2 is LQKENI in the germline V gene. V was pared by 3 bases and J by 5 bases, with 13 bases between. This CDR3 contains 14 residues.

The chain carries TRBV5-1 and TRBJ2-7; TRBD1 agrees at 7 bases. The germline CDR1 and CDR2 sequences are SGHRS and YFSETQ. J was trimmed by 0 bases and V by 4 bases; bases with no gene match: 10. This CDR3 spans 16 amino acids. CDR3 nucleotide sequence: TGCGCCAGCAGCCTAAGTGAGGACAGGACCTCCTACGAGCAGTACTTC. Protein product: CASSLSEDRTSYEQYF.

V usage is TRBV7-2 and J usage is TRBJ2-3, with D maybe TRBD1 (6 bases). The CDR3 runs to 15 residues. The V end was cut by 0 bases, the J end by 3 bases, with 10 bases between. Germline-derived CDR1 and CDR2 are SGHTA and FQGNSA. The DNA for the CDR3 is TGTGCCAGCAGCTTAGCGGGGGCGAGGACAGATACGCAGTATTTT. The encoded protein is CASSLAGARTDTQYF.

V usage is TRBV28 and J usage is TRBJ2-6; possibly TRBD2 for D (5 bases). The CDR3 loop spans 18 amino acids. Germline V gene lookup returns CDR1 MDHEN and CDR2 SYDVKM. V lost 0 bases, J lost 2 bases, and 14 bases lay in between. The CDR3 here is CASSLWGRGSAGANVLTF. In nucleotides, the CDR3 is TGTGCCAGCAGTTTATGGGGCCGAGGGTCAGCTGGGGCCAACGTCCTGACTTTC.

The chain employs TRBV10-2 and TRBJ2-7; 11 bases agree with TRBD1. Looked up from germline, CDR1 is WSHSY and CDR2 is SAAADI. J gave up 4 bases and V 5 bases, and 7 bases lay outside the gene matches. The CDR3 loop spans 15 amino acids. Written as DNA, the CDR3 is TGCGCCAGCAGTCGCCCCGGACAGGGGGCTTACGAGCAGTACTTC. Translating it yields CASSRPGQGAYEQYF.

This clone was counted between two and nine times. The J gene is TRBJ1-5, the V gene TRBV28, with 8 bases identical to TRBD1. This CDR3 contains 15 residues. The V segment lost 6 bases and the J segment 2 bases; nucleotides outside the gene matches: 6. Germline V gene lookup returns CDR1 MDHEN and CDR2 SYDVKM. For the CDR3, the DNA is TGTGCCAGCAGCAGGGGGCATGGCGGCAATCAGCCCCAGCATTTT. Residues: CASSRGHGGNQPQHF. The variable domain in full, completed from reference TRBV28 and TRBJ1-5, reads DVKVTQSSRYLVKRTGEKVFLECVQDMDHENMFWYRQDPGLGLRLIYFSYDVKMKEKGDIPEGYSVSREKKERFSLILESASTNQTSMYLCASSRGHGGNQPQHFGDGTRLSIL.

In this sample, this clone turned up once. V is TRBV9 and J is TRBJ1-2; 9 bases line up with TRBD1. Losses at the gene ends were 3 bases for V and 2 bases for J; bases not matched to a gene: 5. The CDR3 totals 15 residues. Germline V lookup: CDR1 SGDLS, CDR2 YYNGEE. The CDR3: CASSGYRGPNYGYTF. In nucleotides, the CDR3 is TGTGCCAGCAGCGGGTACAGGGGGCCGAACTATGGCTACACCTTC. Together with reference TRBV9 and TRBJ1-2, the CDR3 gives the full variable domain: DSGVTQTPKHLITATGQRVTLRCSPRSGDLSVYWYQQSLDQGLQFLIQYYNGEERAKGNILERFSAQQFPDLHSELNLSSLELGDSALYFCASSGYRGPNYGYTFGSGTRLTVV.

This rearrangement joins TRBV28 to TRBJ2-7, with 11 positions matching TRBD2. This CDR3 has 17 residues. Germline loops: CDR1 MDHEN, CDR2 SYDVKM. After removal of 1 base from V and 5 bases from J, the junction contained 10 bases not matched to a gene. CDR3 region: CASSLLTTSGSSHEQYF. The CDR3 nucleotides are TGTGCCAGCAGTTTATTAACCACTAGCGGGAGTTCCCACGAGCAGTACTTC.

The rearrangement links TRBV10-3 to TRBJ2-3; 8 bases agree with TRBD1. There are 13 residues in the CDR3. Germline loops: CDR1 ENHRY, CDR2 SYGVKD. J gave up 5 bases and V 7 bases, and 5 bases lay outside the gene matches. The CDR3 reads CAIMQGAKDTQYF. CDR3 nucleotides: TGTGCCATCATGCAGGGGGCGAAAGATACGCAGTATTTT.

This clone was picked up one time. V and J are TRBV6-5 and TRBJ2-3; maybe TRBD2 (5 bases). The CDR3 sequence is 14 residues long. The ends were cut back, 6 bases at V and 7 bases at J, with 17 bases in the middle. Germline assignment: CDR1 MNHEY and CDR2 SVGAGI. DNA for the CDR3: TGTGCCAGCAGCGACCGGGATAGACGATATACGCAGTATTTT. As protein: CASSDRDRRYTQYF.

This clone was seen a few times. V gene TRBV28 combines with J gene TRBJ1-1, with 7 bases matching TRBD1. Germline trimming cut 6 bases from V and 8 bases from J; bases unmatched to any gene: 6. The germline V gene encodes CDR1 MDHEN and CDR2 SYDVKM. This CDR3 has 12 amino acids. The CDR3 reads CASSVDRAEAFF. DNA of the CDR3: TGTGCCAGCAGCGTCGACAGGGCCGAAGCTTTCTTT.

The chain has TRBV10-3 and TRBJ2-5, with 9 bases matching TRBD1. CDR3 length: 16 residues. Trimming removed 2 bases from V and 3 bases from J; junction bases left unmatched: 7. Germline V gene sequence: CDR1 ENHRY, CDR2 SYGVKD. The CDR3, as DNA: TGTGCCATCAGTGAGGGGCAAGGACAGGGGAAAGAGACCCAGTACTTC. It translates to CAISEGQGQGKETQYF.

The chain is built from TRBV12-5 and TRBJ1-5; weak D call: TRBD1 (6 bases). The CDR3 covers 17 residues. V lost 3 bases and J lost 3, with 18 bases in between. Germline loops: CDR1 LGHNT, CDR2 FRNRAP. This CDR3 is CASGLAPTGRVNQPQHF. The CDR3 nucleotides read TGTGCTAGTGGTTTAGCCCCTACAGGGAGGGTCAATCAGCCCCAGCATTTT.

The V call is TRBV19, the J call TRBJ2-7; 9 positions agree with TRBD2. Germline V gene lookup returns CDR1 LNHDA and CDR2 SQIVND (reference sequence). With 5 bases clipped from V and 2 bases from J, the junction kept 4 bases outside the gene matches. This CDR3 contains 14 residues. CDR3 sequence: CASSLSGSTYEQYF. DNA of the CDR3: TGTGCCAGTAGTCTTAGCGGGAGCACCTACGAGCAGTACTTC.

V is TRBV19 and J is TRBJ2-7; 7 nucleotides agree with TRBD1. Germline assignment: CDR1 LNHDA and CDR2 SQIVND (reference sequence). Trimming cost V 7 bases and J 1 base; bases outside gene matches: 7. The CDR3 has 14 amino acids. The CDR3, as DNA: TGTGCCAGTATGAAGACAGGGTATTCCTACGAGCAGTACTTC. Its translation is CASMKTGYSYEQYF.

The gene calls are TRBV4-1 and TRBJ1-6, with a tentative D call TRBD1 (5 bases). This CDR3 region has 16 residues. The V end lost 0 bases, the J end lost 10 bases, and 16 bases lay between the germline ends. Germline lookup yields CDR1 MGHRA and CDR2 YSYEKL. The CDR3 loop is CASSQDRGRVASPLHF. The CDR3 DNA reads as TGCGCCAGCAGCCAAGATAGGGGCAGGGTAGCATCACCCCTCCACTTT.

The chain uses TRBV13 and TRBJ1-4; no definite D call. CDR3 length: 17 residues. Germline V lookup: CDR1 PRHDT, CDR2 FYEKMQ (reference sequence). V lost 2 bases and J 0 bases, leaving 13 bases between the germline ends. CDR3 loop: CASSLLSGEPTNEKLFF. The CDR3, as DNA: TGTGCCAGCAGCTTATTGTCCGGAGAGCCAACTAATGAAAAACTGTTTTTT.

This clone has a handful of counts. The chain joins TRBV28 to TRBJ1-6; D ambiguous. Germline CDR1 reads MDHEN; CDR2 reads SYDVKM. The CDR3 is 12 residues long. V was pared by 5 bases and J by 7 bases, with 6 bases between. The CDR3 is CASSNLNSPLHF. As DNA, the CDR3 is TGTGCCAGCAGTAACCTAAATTCACCCCTCCACTTT.

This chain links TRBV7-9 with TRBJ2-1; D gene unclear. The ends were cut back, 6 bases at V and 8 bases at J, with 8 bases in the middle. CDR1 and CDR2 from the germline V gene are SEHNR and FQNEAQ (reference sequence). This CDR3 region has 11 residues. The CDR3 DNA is TGTGCCAGCAGAACTATCGATGAGCAGTTCTTC. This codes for CASRTIDEQFF. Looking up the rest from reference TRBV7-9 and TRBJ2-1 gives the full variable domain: DTGVSQNPRHKITKRGQNVTFRCDPISEHNRLYWYRQTLGQGPEFLTYFQNEAQLEKSRLLSDRFSAERPKGSFSTLEIQRTEQGDSAMYLCASRTIDEQFFGPGTRLTVL.

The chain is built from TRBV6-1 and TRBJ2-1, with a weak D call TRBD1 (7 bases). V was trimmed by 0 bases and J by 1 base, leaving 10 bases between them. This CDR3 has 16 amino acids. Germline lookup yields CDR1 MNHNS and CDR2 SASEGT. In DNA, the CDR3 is TGTGCCAGCAGTGAAGCCGCAGGGGGGTCCTACAATGAGCAGTTCTTC. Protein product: CASSEAAGGSYNEQFF.

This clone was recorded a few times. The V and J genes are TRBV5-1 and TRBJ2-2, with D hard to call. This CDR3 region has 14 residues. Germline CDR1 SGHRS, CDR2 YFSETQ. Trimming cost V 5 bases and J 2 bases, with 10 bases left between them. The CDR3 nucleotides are TGCGCCAGCAGGATCGGAGTTAACACCGGGGAGCTGTTTTTT. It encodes CASRIGVNTGELFF.